This TCR beta chain was documented in a study of shared clonotypes between healthy human individuals. CDR3 length: 13 residues. Germline V gene data show CDR1 as SGHNT and CDR2 as YENEEA. Trimming removed 5 bases from V and 5 bases from J, with 12 bases in between. TCRdb's copy holds only in-frame clones and misses some; the assay was immunoSEQ multiplex PCR. Of under 150,000 clones in the sample, about 62% are singletons; the top ten hold 20% to 25%. Sequencing was done on a sample of memory CD8+ T cells sorted from blood. Subset of the sample: CD45RO+ cells pooled with CCR7-negative TemRA cells. The V gene is TRBV11-3, the J gene TRBJ2-5; D is perhaps TRBD2 (5 bases). The sequence was collected from a woman in her twenties or thirties in good health. In DNA, the CDR3 is TGTGCCAGCAGCCCCTTGGAGGACGAGACCCAGTACTTC. This codes for CASSPLEDETQYF.